This is a list of T cell receptor beta chains from one sample in a study of blood T cells in healthy people across ages. TCRdb used MiXCR to reprocess the 5' RACE reads, holding one entry per CDR3 protein. The sample lists about 640,000 distinct CDR3 sequences; 58% were seen once. The source material was blood. The receptors shown here come from a man in his fifties or sixties in good health. Each CDR3 is given without its conserved first and last residue. Each record gives: V gene, J gene, D gene, CDR3 protein. D genes are given only for firm matches.

v_call: TRBV12-3/TRBV12-4; j_call: .; d_call: TRBD1; cdr3_aa: AGKAGGYEQY
v_call: TRBV6-1; j_call: TRBJ2-7; d_call: TRBD1; cdr3_aa: ASSPITGGPLSEQY
v_call: TRBV5-6; j_call: TRBJ2-3; d_call: TRBD2; cdr3_aa: ASSLWTSSTDTQY
v_call: TRBV2; j_call: TRBJ2-6; d_call: .; cdr3_aa: ASSERGGEAGANVLT
v_call: TRBV5-1; j_call: TRBJ1-1; d_call: .; cdr3_aa: ASSSAIGGITEAF
v_call: TRBV27; j_call: TRBJ2-5; d_call: TRBD1; cdr3_aa: ASSLWGTGVGETQY
v_call: TRBV5-1; j_call: .; d_call: .; cdr3_aa: ASTGEGLDNEQY
v_call: TRBV24-1; j_call: TRBJ2-2; d_call: .; cdr3_aa: ATSPVLGRQNTGELF
v_call: TRBV2; j_call: TRBJ2-4; d_call: TRBD1; cdr3_aa: ASSEWGQGGNIQY
v_call: TRBV5-1; j_call: TRBJ2-7; d_call: TRBD1; cdr3_aa: ASSGQGVWEQY
v_call: TRBV20-1; j_call: TRBJ2-6; d_call: .; cdr3_aa: SAPWGSSGANVLT
v_call: TRBV3-1; j_call: TRBJ1-2; d_call: .; cdr3_aa: ASSQLNGGYT
v_call: TRBV13; j_call: TRBJ2-5; d_call: TRBD1; cdr3_aa: ASSARDRGSMETQY
v_call: TRBV7-9; j_call: .; d_call: TRBD1; cdr3_aa: ASSPARDRGGSSYNEQY
v_call: TRBV4-1; j_call: TRBJ2-4; d_call: .; cdr3_aa: ASSPYQGGTKNIQY
v_call: TRBV5-1; j_call: TRBJ2-5; d_call: .; cdr3_aa: ASSLFVRETQY
v_call: TRBV14; j_call: TRBJ2-2; d_call: .; cdr3_aa: ASSEQGYTGELF
v_call: TRBV7-9; j_call: TRBJ1-2; d_call: TRBD1; cdr3_aa: ASSLVDREADGYT